What follows are 9 T cell receptor beta chains derived from one specimen sequenced in a study of blood T cell repertoires in COVID-19. Sequencing used immunoSEQ multiplex PCR; TCRdb keeps in-frame clones, though not all of them. Counted here are about 380,000 clones, less than 90% occurring once; the ten biggest clones make up approximately 3.1%. Sample: PBMCs or T cells enriched from blood (not recorded which). The receptors derive from a woman aged 25-40 years who had recovered from COVID-19.

The chain's CDR3 is CAGGGGSYNEQFF. CDR3 in DNA: TGTGCCGGGGGCGGGGGCTCCTACAATGAGCAGTTCTTC. The chain couples TRBV2 to TRBJ2-1, with a weak D call TRBD2 (7 bases). V lost 11 bases and J lost 0, with 11 bases in between. CDR3 length: 13 residues. Germline V CDR1 and CDR2: SNHLY, FYNNEI. Using reference TRBV2 and TRBJ2-1 for the parts outside the CDR3, the full variable domain is EPEVTQTPSHQVTQMGQEVILRCVPISNHLYFYWYRQILGQKVEFLVSFYNNEISEKSEIFDDQFSVERPDGSNFTLKIRSTKLEDSAMYFCAGGGGSYNEQFFGPGTRLTVL.

This clone was seen only once. This chain connects TRBV5-1 to TRBJ2-7; 7 nucleotides align to TRBD2. Germline CDR1 is SGHRS and CDR2 is YFSETQ. The CDR3 extends over 17 amino acids. V lost 4 bases to trimming and J lost 0 bases; unmatched junction nucleotides: 13. DNA for the CDR3: TGCGCCAGCAGCCCCGGAAGACTAGCCCCTAACTCCTACGAGCAGTACTTC. This codes for CASSPGRLAPNSYEQYF.

The rearrangement links TRBV6-5 to TRBJ2-3; 7 nucleotides match TRBD2. This CDR3 is built from 15 residues. Germline values: CDR1 MNHEY, CDR2 SVGAGI. With V trimmed by 2 bases and J by 3 bases, 5 bases remained unmatched. The CDR3: CASSYESGGTDTQYF. The CDR3 coding sequence is TGTGCCAGCAGTTACGAGTCGGGAGGAACAGATACGCAGTATTTT.

The chain uses TRBV28 and TRBJ1-2; D is unresolved. V dropped 3 bases and J dropped 2 bases, with 10 bases sitting between them. This CDR3 contains 14 residues. The germline gives CDR1 MDHEN, CDR2 SYDVKM. DNA of the CDR3: TGTGCCAGCAGTTTCAGCGGGCTCAACTATGGCTACACCTTC. This gives the protein CASSFSGLNYGYTF.

This chain joins TRBV19 and TRBJ2-7; TRBD2 matches 8 bases. The CDR3 contains 16 residues. The J segment lost 3 bases and the V segment lost 2 bases, leaving 9 bases of the junction unmatched. The germline gives CDR1 LNHDA, CDR2 SQIVND (reference sequence). The CDR3 bases are TGTGCCAGTAGTATATCGCGCGGACTAGCTAACTACGAGCAGTACTTC. It encodes CASSISRGLANYEQYF.

This chain connects TRBV7-3 to TRBJ2-1; tentative D call: TRBD1 (5 bases). This CDR3 is 15 amino acids long. V lost 5 bases and J lost 0, with 11 bases in between. Germline loops: CDR1 SGHTA, CDR2 FQGTGA. DNA for the CDR3: TGTGCCAGCAGCATTCGACAGAGCTCCTACAATGAGCAGTTCTTC. Amino acid sequence: CASSIRQSSYNEQFF.

The V gene is TRBV5-1, the J gene TRBJ1-2; TRBD1 aligns across 11 bases. Germline CDR1 and CDR2: SGHRS and YFSETQ. The length of the CDR3 is 16 residues. J gave up 0 bases and V 3 bases, and 4 bases lay outside the gene matches. CDR3 bases: TGCGCCAGCAGCTGGACAGGGGGCGAAGCTAACTATGGCTACACCTTC. Translating it yields CASSWTGGEANYGYTF.

The J gene is TRBJ2-2, the V gene TRBV6-1; TRBD1 matches at 8 bases. CDR3 length equals 15 residues. Germline CDR1 and CDR2: MNHNS and SASEGT. Unmatched junction bases numbered 2, after V lost 0 bases and J lost 5 bases. DNA of the CDR3: TGTGCCAGCAGTGAAGCACAGGGGGGAACCGGGGAGCTGTTTTTT. It specifies CASSEAQGGTGELFF.

The V call is TRBV28, the J call TRBJ2-1; D might be TRBD1 (6 bases). Germline lookup yields CDR1 MDHEN and CDR2 SYDVKM. V was pared by 6 bases and J by 1 base, with 10 bases between. The CDR3 is 14 residues long. The DNA for the CDR3 is TGTGCCAGCAGGATCGACAGGTCCTACAATGAGCAGTTCTTC. It is translated as CASRIDRSYNEQFF.